The 21 T cell receptor beta chains presented below share a single source sample, sequenced in a study of chemoradiotherapy in HPV16-positive cancers. Sequencing used immunoSEQ multiplex PCR; TCRdb keeps in-frame clones, though not all of them. The sample records 40,000 to 65,000 clones, 90% being singletons. The source was blood, collected from a patient who underwent chemoradiotherapy. The receptors originated from a human donor with HPV-associated anogenital cancer.

The CDR3 protein is CASSVRERFYEQYF. The DNA for the CDR3 is TGTGCCAGCAGCGTCCGGGAGCGGTTTTACGAGCAGTACTTC. The genes are TRBV9 and TRBJ2-7, with D possibly matching TRBD2 (6 bases). The CDR3 totals 14 residues. Trimming removed 2 bases from V and 4 bases from J, with 13 bases in between. Germline assignment: CDR1 SGDLS and CDR2 YYNGEE.

The chain uses TRBV7-6 and TRBJ1-4; 8 nucleotides match TRBD1. Per the germline V gene, CDR1 is SGHVS and CDR2 is FNYEAQ. J gave up 5 bases and V 5 bases, and 7 bases lay outside the gene matches. This CDR3 is built from 15 residues. DNA for the CDR3: TGTGCCAGCAGCCCAAGACAGGGGAGGAATGAAAAACTGTTTTTT. It specifies CASSPRQGRNEKLFF.

The chain recombines TRBV11-2 with TRBJ1-2; no reliable D call. V dropped 6 bases and J dropped 8 bases, with 16 bases sitting between them. Germline V lookup: CDR1 SGHAT, CDR2 FQNNGV. The CDR3 sequence is 13 residues long. The CDR3 loop reads CASSIGKTKGYTF. The CDR3 DNA is TGTGCCAGCAGTATAGGGAAGACAAAGGGCTACACCTTC.

The chain carries TRBV9 and TRBJ2-7; D call uncertain. The germline V and J ends were trimmed by 0 bases and 2 bases, with 12 bases remaining between them. The CDR3 loop spans 15 amino acids. Germline CDR1 is SGDLS and CDR2 is YYNGEE. CDR3 DNA sequence: TGTGCCAGCAGCGTAGCGGTGGGTCCTACCTACGAGCAGTACTTC. Translation gives CASSVAVGPTYEQYF. Looking up the rest from reference TRBV9 and TRBJ2-7 gives the full variable domain: DSGVTQTPKHLITATGQRVTLRCSPRSGDLSVYWYQQSLDQGLQFLIQYYNGEERAKGNILERFSAQQFPDLHSELNLSSLELGDSALYFCASSVAVGPTYEQYFGPGTRLTVT.

The DNA for the CDR3 is TGTGCCAGCAGGGTACTAGACGTCAATCAGCCCCAGCATTTT. This translates into CASRVLDVNQPQHF. The rearrangement links TRBV6-6 to TRBJ1-5; D gene ambiguous. This CDR3 has 14 amino acids. Germline-derived CDR1 and CDR2 are MNHNY and SVGAGI (reference sequence). V dropped 6 bases and J dropped 3 bases, with 12 bases sitting between them.

This chain uses TRBV4-1 with TRBJ2-3, with TRBD1 identical over 10 bases. Per germline, CDR1 MGHRA and CDR2 YSYEKL. Germline trimming cut 6 bases from V and 0 bases from J; bases unmatched to any gene: 9. The CDR3 is made up of 17 amino acids. The CDR3 nucleotides are TGCGCCAGCAGGAGGACAGGGGGGACTTTTAGCACAGATACGCAGTATTTT. This gives the protein CASRRTGGTFSTDTQYF.

V usage is TRBV27 and J usage is TRBJ2-6, with D possibly matching TRBD1 (7 bases). The CDR3 spans 18 residues. The germline V gene encodes CDR1 MNHEY and CDR2 SMNVEV (reference sequence). V shed 3 bases and J shed 0 bases, with 15 bases lying between them. The CDR3 nucleotides read TGTGCCAGCAGTTTTCGGGGGACAGCGAGCTCTGGGGCCAACGTCCTGACTTTC. Its translation is CASSFRGTASSGANVLTF. Full variable domain (rest looked up from reference TRBV27 and TRBJ2-6): EAQVTQNPRYLITVTGKKLTVTCSQNMNHEYMSWYRQDPGLGLRQIYYSMNVEVTDKGDVPEGYKVSRKEKRNFPLILESPSPNQTSLYFCASSFRGTASSGANVLTFGAGSRLTVL.

The CDR3 DNA is TGTGCCAGCAGACAAACAGGGGAGGGCGAGACCCAGTACTTC. Translation: CASRQTGEGETQYF. The rearrangement uses TRBV6-1 and TRBJ2-5; D could derive from TRBD1 or TRBD2 (7 bases each). Germline CDR1 MNHNS, CDR2 SASEGT. V shed 6 bases and J shed 5 bases, with 16 bases lying between them. The CDR3 extends over 14 amino acids.

V is TRBV6-5 and J is TRBJ2-7; 8 bases agree with TRBD2. The germline V gene has CDR1 MNHEY and CDR2 SVGAGI. This CDR3 comprises 14 residues. V lost 4 bases to trimming and J lost 5 bases; unmatched junction nucleotides: 7. CDR3 amino acids: CASSSSGGIHEQYF. Here the CDR3 DNA reads TGTGCCAGCAGTTCCTCGGGGGGGATCCACGAGCAGTACTTC.

J is TRBJ2-5 and V is TRBV4-1, with D maybe TRBD2 (6 bases). Germline CDR1 MGHRA, CDR2 YSYEKL. This CDR3 is built from 15 residues. V shed 6 bases and J shed 0 bases, with 14 bases lying between them. The CDR3 spells CASSWSGADQETQYF. CDR3 in DNA: TGCGCCAGCAGTTGGTCGGGAGCGGACCAAGAGACCCAGTACTTC.

V is TRBV10-3 and J is TRBJ1-2; D ambiguous. Germline V gene data show CDR1 as ENHRY and CDR2 as SYGVKD. Trimming took 7 bases from V and 6 from J, leaving 12 bases between them. CDR3 length: 12 residues. CDR3 protein: CAITSAGNGYTF. In DNA, the CDR3 is TGTGCCATCACGTCGGCGGGGAATGGCTACACCTTC.

The sample holds one count of this clone. The chain is built from TRBV2 and TRBJ1-5, with TRBD1 matching over 8 bases. V trimming: 6 bases; J trimming: 4 bases; junction bases outside the gene matches: 8. CDR1 SNHLY and CDR2 FYNNEI come from the germline V gene. The CDR3 is made up of 15 amino acids. CDR3 sequence (DNA): TGTGCCAGCAGGGGGGGGACAGGTGGTAATCAGCCCCAGCATTTT. Encoded protein: CASRGGTGGNQPQHF.

The chain uses TRBV2 and TRBJ2-6; D uncertain. The germline V gene has CDR1 SNHLY and CDR2 FYNNEI. V was cut by 8 bases and J by 4 bases, with 15 bases left in between. The CDR3 has 15 amino acids. CDR3 sequence (DNA): TGTGCCAGCGCCCAGGACCCGGCGGGGGCCAACGTCCTGACTTTC. Translated: CASAQDPAGANVLTF.

Notes on this clone: The sample carries other DNA sequences with the same CDR3. The chain has TRBV5-4 and TRBJ2-7; D tentatively reads TRBD1 or TRBD2 (5 bases each). The V gene's germline CDR1 is SGHNT and CDR2 YYREEE (reference sequence). The CDR3 is 15 residues long. Trimming left V 0 bases short and J 6 bases short, with 16 bases between. CDR3 in amino acids: CASSLVGTSFFEQYF. CDR3 coding DNA: TGTGCCAGCAGCTTGGTGGGGACCAGTTTTTTCGAGCAGTACTTC. The entire variable domain, with the rest obtained from reference TRBV5-4 and TRBJ2-7, is as follows: ETGVTQSPTHLIKTRGQQVTLRCSSQSGHNTVSWYQQALGQGPQFIFQYYREEENGRGNFPPRFSGLQFPNYSSELNVNALELDDSALYLCASSLVGTSFFEQYFGPGTRLTVT.

The chain uses TRBV6-6 and TRBJ2-2; possible D gene TRBD2, 5 bases. The V gene's germline CDR1 is MNHNY and CDR2 SVGAGI (reference sequence). The CDR3 runs to 16 residues. V was pared by 4 bases and J by 1 base, with 13 bases between. This CDR3 reads CASSLEGRRNTGELFF. The CDR3, as DNA: TGTGCCAGCAGTTTAGAGGGCAGGAGGAACACCGGGGAGCTGTTTTTT.

This chain uses TRBV5-1 with TRBJ2-7; TRBD2 might be the D (5 bases). Germline CDR1 reads SGHRS; CDR2 reads YFSETQ. V was trimmed by 0 bases and J by 2 bases, leaving 18 bases between them. The CDR3 sequence is 17 residues long. The CDR3, as DNA: TGCGCCAGCAGCTTGGTTCCCAGTATACTAGGGACCTACGAGCAGTACTTC. It specifies CASSLVPSILGTYEQYF.

CDR3 protein: CASSVTQAYGYTF. In DNA, the CDR3 is TGTGCCAGCAGCGTAACGCAGGCCTATGGCTACACCTTC. The chain joins TRBV9 to TRBJ1-2; D is ambiguous. Trimming shortened V by 1 base and J by 4 bases, and 8 bases separated the two germline ends. The CDR3 contains 13 residues. The germline CDR1 and CDR2 sequences are SGDLS and YYNGEE. Full variable domain (missing parts from reference TRBV9 and TRBJ1-2): DSGVTQTPKHLITATGQRVTLRCSPRSGDLSVYWYQQSLDQGLQFLIQYYNGEERAKGNILERFSAQQFPDLHSELNLSSLELGDSALYFCASSVTQAYGYTFGSGTRLTVV.

This chain joins TRBV5-1 and TRBJ1-2; D is ambiguous. The ends were cut back, 1 base at V and 3 bases at J, with 7 bases in the middle. The CDR3 spans 13 residues. CDR1 SGHRS and CDR2 YFSETQ come from the germline V gene. For the CDR3, the DNA is TGCGCCAGCAGCTTGATGGCAGACTATGGCTACACCTTC. This sequence encodes CASSLMADYGYTF.

This chain links TRBV5-6 with TRBJ2-1; 9 bases fit TRBD1. This CDR3 spans 16 amino acids. Germline V gene sequence: CDR1 SGHDT, CDR2 YYEEEE. V lost 4 bases and J lost 0; bases outside the gene matches: 5. CDR3 sequence: CASSPGTGSSYNEQFF. In DNA form, the CDR3 reads TGTGCCAGCAGCCCCGGGACAGGGAGCTCCTACAATGAGCAGTTCTTC.

This clone was detected only once. The chain joins TRBV29-1 to TRBJ1-1; 8 bases map to TRBD1. V shed 3 bases and J 6 bases; nucleotides not matched to a gene: 9. Germline assignment: CDR1 SQVTM and CDR2 ANQGSEA. This CDR3 is 14 amino acids long. The CDR3 loop reads CSVEGGQGTAEAFF. CDR3 DNA: TGCAGCGTTGAGGGAGGACAGGGCACTGCTGAAGCTTTCTTT.

The chain links TRBV5-4 to TRBJ2-7; D not certain. Trimming left V 1 base short and J 3 bases short, with 8 bases between. The CDR3 runs to 13 residues. CDR1 and CDR2 (germline): SGHNT, YYREEE (reference sequence). This CDR3 is CASSLLTGYEQYF. The CDR3 DNA sequence: TGTGCCAGCAGCTTGCTTACGGGCTACGAGCAGTACTTC. The entire variable domain, with the rest obtained from reference TRBV5-4 and TRBJ2-7, is as follows: ETGVTQSPTHLIKTRGQQVTLRCSSQSGHNTVSWYQQALGQGPQFIFQYYREEENGRGNFPPRFSGLQFPNYSSELNVNALELDDSALYLCASSLLTGYEQYFGPGTRLTVT.